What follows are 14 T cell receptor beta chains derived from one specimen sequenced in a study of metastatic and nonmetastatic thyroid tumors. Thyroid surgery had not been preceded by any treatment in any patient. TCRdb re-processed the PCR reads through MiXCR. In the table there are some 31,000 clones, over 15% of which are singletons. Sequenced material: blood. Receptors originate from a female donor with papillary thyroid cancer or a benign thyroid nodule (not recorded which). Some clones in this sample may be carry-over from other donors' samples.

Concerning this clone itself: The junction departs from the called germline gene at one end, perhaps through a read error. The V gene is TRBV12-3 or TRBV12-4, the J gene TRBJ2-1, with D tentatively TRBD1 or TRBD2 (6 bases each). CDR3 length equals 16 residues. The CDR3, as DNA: TGTGCCAGCAGCCACCTCGGGGGCGGAGTCCAAAATGATCAGTTCTTC. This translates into CASSHLGGGVQNDQFF.

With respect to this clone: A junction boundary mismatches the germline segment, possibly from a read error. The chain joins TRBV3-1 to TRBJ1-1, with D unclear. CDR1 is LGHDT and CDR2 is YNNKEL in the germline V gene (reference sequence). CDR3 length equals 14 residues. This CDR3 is CASSHHDMNTEAFF. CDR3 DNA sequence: TGTGCCAGCAGCCATCACGACATGAACACTGAAGCTTTCTTC. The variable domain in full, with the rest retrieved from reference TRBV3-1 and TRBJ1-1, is DTAVSQTPKYLVTQMGNDKSIKCEQNLGHDTMYWYKQDSKKFLKIMFSYNNKELIINETVPNRFSPKSPDKAHLNLHINSLELGDSAVYFCASSHHDMNTEAFFGQGTRLTVV.

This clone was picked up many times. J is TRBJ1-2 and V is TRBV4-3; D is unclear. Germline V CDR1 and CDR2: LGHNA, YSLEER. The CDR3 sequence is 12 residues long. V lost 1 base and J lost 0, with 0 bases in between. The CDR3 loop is CASSQANYGYTF. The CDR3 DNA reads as TGCGCCAGCAGCCAAGCTAACTATGGCTACACCTTC.

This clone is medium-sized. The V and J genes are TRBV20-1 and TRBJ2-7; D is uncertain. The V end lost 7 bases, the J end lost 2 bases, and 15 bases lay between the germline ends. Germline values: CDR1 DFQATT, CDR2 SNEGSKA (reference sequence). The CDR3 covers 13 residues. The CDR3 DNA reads TGCAGTGTAGGGCAGAATTACCCCTACGAGCAGTACTTC. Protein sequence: CSVGQNYPYEQYF.

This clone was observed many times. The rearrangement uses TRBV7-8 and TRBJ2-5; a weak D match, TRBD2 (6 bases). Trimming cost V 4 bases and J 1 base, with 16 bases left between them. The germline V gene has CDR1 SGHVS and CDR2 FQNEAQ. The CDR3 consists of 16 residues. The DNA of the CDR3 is TGTGCCAGCAGCTCGGGTCTCCTAGCGTCCCAAGAGACCCAGTACTTC. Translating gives CASSSGLLASQETQYF.

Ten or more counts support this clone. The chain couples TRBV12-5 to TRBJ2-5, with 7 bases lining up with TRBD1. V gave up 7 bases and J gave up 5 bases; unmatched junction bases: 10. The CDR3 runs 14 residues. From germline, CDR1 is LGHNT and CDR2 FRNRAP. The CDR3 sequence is CASAGGSFGETQYF. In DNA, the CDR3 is TGTGCTAGTGCAGGGGGTTCCTTTGGCGAGACCCAGTACTTC.

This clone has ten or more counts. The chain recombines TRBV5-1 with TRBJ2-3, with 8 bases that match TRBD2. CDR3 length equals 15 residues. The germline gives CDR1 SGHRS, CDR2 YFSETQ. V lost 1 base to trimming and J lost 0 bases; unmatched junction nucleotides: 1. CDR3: CASSLSSGSTDTQYF. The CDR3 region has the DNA TGCGCCAGCAGCTTGTCTAGCGGGAGCACAGATACGCAGTATTTT. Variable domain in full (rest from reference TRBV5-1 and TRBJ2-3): KAGVTQTPRYLIKTRGQQVTLSCSPISGHRSVSWYQQTPGQGLQFLFEYFSETQRNKGNFPGRFSGRQFSNSRSEMNVSTLELGDSALYLCASSLSSGSTDTQYFGPGTRLTVL.

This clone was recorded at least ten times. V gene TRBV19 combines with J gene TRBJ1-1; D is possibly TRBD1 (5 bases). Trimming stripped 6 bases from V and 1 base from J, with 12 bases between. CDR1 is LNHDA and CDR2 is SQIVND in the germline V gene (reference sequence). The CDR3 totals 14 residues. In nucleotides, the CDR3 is TGTGCCAGTAGCCCGGGACGGACGAACACTGAAGCTTTCTTT. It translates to CASSPGRTNTEAFF.

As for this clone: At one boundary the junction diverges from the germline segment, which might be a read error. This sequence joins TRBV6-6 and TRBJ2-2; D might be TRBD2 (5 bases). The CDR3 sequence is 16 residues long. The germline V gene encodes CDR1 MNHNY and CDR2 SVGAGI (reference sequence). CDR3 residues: CASSYIPASNTGDLFF. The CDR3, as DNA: TGTGCCAGCAGTTACATCCCAGCCTCGAACACCGGGGATCTGTTTTTT.

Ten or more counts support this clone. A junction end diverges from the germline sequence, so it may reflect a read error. CDR3 residues: CAWSVRLGPVPLF. CDR3 nucleotide sequence: TGTGCCTGGAGTGTACGACTTGGACCCGTGCCACTTTTC. The V and J genes are TRBV30 and TRBJ1-2; D is unclear. The CDR3 covers 13 residues. Germline CDR1 and CDR2: GTSNPN and SVGIG (reference sequence).

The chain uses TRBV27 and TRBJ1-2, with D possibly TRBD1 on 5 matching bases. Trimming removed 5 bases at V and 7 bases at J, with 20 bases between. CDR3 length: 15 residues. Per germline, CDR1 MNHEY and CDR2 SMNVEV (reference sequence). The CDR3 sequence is CASSMYATAGGGYTF. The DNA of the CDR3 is TGTGCCAGCAGTATGTACGCGACAGCGGGCGGTGGCTACACCTTC.

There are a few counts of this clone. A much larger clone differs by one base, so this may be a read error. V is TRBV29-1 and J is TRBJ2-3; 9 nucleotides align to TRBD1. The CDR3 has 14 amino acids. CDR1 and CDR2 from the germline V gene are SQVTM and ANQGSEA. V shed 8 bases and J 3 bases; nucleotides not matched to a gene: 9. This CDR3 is CSLLTGGRTDTQYF. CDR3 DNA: TGCAGCTTATTGACAGGGGGTAGGACAGATACGCAGTATTTT.

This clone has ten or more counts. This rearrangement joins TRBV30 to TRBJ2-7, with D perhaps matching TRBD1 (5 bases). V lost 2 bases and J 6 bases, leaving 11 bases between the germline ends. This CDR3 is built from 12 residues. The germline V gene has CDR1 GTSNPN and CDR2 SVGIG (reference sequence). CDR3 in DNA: TGTGCCTGGAGTTCGCAAGGGGCCGAGCAGTACTTC. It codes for CAWSSQGAEQYF.

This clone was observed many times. The CDR3, as DNA: TGTGCCAGCAGACTACCAACTAGTCCAGATACGCAGTATTTT. As protein: CASRLPTSPDTQYF. The V call is TRBV7-9, the J call TRBJ2-3, with D maybe TRBD2 (5 bases). V dropped 6 bases and J dropped 4 bases, with 14 bases sitting between them. There are 14 residues in the CDR3. Germline V CDR1 and CDR2: SEHNR, FQNEAQ (reference sequence).